This T cell receptor beta chain was sequenced in a study of T cells in Graves' hyperthyroidism and ophthalmopathy. Study-level information: Peripheral blood collection took place at initial diagnosis, before any treatment.

The authors obtained PBMCs from roughly 10 ml of fresh peripheral blood. General study findings and limits: Researchers found most expanded thyroid clonotypes above 0.001 in blood as well.

Only a few counts were recorded for this clonotype. As yet, its antigen is unknown. It was RNA transcripts that yielded the amplified TCR beta CDR3 regions. A set of HTBI primers served as the primers for a first-round RT-PCR of the TCR CDR3. From the multiplex PCR reads, TCRdb called clonotypes with MiXCR, one entry per CDR3 protein. The table lists hundreds of thousands of distinct CDR3 sequences, approximately 15% of them singletons. The TCR sequence derives from a woman between 18 and 29 years old with Graves' hyperthyroidism. Sequences were obtained from blood.

This chain's CDR3 is CSVRASAGGSGELFF. The CDR3 nucleotides are TGCAGCGTCCGAGCCTCGGCCGGGGGCTCCGGGGAGCTGTTTTTT. The J gene is TRBJ2-2, the V gene TRBV29-1, with D possibly being TRBD1 or TRBD2 (6 bases each). The CDR3 spans 15 residues. Germline lookup yields CDR1 SQVTM and CDR2 ANQGSEA. Trimming removed 6 bases from V and 6 bases from J, with 20 bases in between.